Following are 16 T cell receptor beta chains from one sample sequenced in a study of T cells after yellow fever vaccination. TCRdb reprocessed the 5' RACE reads via MiXCR and lists one record per CDR3 protein. The table lists around 330,000 distinct CDR3 sequences, roughly 3.5% of them singletons. The input for sequencing was PBMCs, taken on the day of the yellow fever booster vaccination. The receptor source for this set is a man aged 18 to 35 who received the YFV17D yellow fever vaccine.

The table lists this clonotype with many counts. This chain connects TRBV6-1 to TRBJ1-4; D call uncertain. CDR1 and CDR2 (germline): MNHNS, SASEGT. V gave up 4 bases and J gave up 9 bases, with 12 bases separating them. The CDR3 runs 13 residues. The CDR3 region is CASSVIWSKKLFF. The CDR3 DNA reads TGTGCCAGCAGTGTAATTTGGTCGAAAAAACTGTTTTTT.

The chain has TRBV18 and TRBJ1-1, with no clear D. Between the trimmed V and J ends, which lost 6 bases and 3 bases, there was a span of 14 bases. CDR3 length: 14 amino acids. Looked up from germline, CDR1 is KGHSH and CDR2 is LQKENI. CDR3 nucleotide sequence: TGTGCCAGCTCCCGGACGGGCCTCTACACTGAAGCTTTCTTT. Its translation is CASSRTGLYTEAFF. The complete variable domain, with remaining parts taken from reference TRBV18 and TRBJ1-1, reads NAGVMQNPRHLVRRRGQEARLRCSPMKGHSHVYWYRQLPEEGLKFMVYLQKENIIDESGMPKERFSAEFPKEGPSILRIQQVVRGDSAAYFCASSRTGLYTEAFFGQGTRLTVV.

V and J are TRBV7-2 and TRBJ2-5, with 9 bases identical to TRBD1. CDR1 is SGHTA and CDR2 is FQGNSA in the germline V gene. This CDR3 contains 14 residues. J lost 5 bases, V lost 4 bases, and 5 bases had no gene match. CDR3 region: CASSSNRGRETQYF. CDR3 nucleotide sequence: TGTGCCAGCAGCTCAAACAGGGGGCGGGAGACCCAGTACTTC. Full variable domain (rest looked up from reference TRBV7-2 and TRBJ2-5): GAGVSQSPSNKVTEKGKDVELRCDPISGHTALYWYRQSLGQGLEFLIYFQGNSAPDKSGLPSDRFSAERTGGSVSTLTIQRTQQEDSAVYLCASSSNRGRETQYFGPGTRLLVL.

This clonotype was detected a few times. The chain uses TRBV7-2 and TRBJ1-6; the match to TRBD1 covers 8 bases. CDR1 and CDR2 from the germline V gene are SGHTA and FQGNSA. V shed 5 bases, J shed 10 bases, and the junction held 10 bases outside the gene matches. The CDR3 consists of 15 residues. CDR3 in amino acids: CASSTRTGRSSPLHF. CDR3 coding DNA: TGTGCCAGCAGCACACGGACAGGGAGGTCCTCACCCCTCCACTTT. Variable domain in full (rest from reference TRBV7-2 and TRBJ1-6): GAGVSQSPSNKVTEKGKDVELRCDPISGHTALYWYRQSLGQGLEFLIYFQGNSAPDKSGLPSDRFSAERTGGSVSTLTIQRTQQEDSAVYLCASSTRTGRSSPLHFGNGTRLTVT.

This clonotype showed up many times. The chain is built from TRBV5-4 and TRBJ2-7; D remains unclear. The CDR3 spans 14 residues. Germline V gene sequence: CDR1 SGHNT, CDR2 YYREEE (reference sequence). V dropped 0 bases and J dropped 6 bases, with 13 bases sitting between them. CDR3 coding DNA: TGTGCCAGCAGCTTGGATGGTGTGCTTGGCGAGCAGTACTTC. Encoded protein: CASSLDGVLGEQYF.

In this sample, this clonotype turned up a few times. This sequence joins TRBV18 and TRBJ1-3; D might be TRBD1 (6 bases). The CDR3 extends over 13 amino acids. The V gene lost 0 bases and the J gene lost 8 bases, with 8 bases spanning the gap. Germline V gene sequence: CDR1 KGHSH, CDR2 LQKENI. The CDR3 coding sequence is TGTGCCAGCTCACCACCGGGGGCCGACACCATATATTTT. This translates into CASSPPGADTIYF.

This clonotype has more than one count but fewer than ten. V gene TRBV20-1 combines with J gene TRBJ1-1; D is perhaps TRBD1 (5 bases). CDR3 size: 15 residues. With 0 bases removed from V and 1 base from J, the gap between germline ends came to 12 bases. Germline values: CDR1 DFQATT, CDR2 SNEGSKA (reference sequence). CDR3 amino acids: CSARDRGDRNTEAFF. The CDR3 bases are TGCAGTGCTAGAGATCGAGGGGACCGGAACACTGAAGCTTTCTTT.

This clonotype has a count of ten or more. The J gene is TRBJ1-6, the V gene TRBV7-6; 7 bases map to TRBD1. The CDR3 is 16 amino acids. Germline trimming cut 5 bases from V and 6 bases from J; bases unmatched to any gene: 10. Germline CDR1 reads SGHVS; CDR2 reads FNYEAQ. The CDR3 sequence is CASSVGGSASNSPLHF. CDR3 DNA: TGTGCCAGCAGCGTAGGGGGCAGCGCGAGTAATTCACCCCTCCACTTT. The variable domain in full, completed from reference TRBV7-6 and TRBJ1-6, reads GAGVSQSPRYKVTKRGQDVALRCDPISGHVSLYWYRQALGQGPEFLTYFNYEAQQDKSGLPNDRFSAERPEGSISTLTIQRTEQRDSAMYRCASSVGGSASNSPLHFGNGTRLTVT.

The sample holds many counts of this clonotype. The chain joins TRBV7-6 to TRBJ2-3; 8 nucleotides match TRBD2. The CDR3 runs to 15 residues. V dropped 3 bases and J dropped 1; count of bases not matched to a gene: 3. Germline V gives CDR1 SGHVS, CDR2 FNYEAQ. CDR3 residues: CASSFLAGGTDTQYF. The CDR3 nucleotides are TGTGCCAGCAGCTTCCTAGCGGGCGGCACAGATACGCAGTATTTT.

This clonotype was counted at least ten times. The rearrangement joins TRBV14 to TRBJ1-4; TRBD1 aligns across 7 bases. Germline assignment: CDR1 SGHDN and CDR2 FVKESK. V gave up 0 bases and J gave up 7 bases; unmatched junction bases: 14. The CDR3 has 18 amino acids. CDR3 sequence: CASSQDRPTRGLREKLFF. The CDR3 DNA sequence: TGTGCCAGCAGCCAAGACCGCCCAACGAGGGGGCTTCGTGAAAAACTGTTTTTT.

The J gene is TRBJ2-6, the V gene TRBV19; D could derive from TRBD1 or TRBD2 (5 bases each). This CDR3 contains 18 residues. In germline, CDR1 is LNHDA, CDR2 SQIVND (reference sequence). V lost 4 bases and J 4 bases, leaving 20 bases between the germline ends. For the CDR3, the DNA is TGTGCCAGTAGTACATCTTCCACTGGGGGTTCCGGGGCCAACGTCCTGACTTTC. Encoded protein: CASSTSSTGGSGANVLTF.

This clonotype has more than one count but fewer than ten. J is TRBJ2-4 and V is TRBV7-2; D gene ambiguous. Germline assignment: CDR1 SGHTA and CDR2 FQGNSA. V lost 5 bases to trimming and J lost 6 bases, with 8 bases between them. The CDR3 spans 12 residues. The CDR3 bases are TGTGCCAGCAGCCCCACGAGAAACATTCAGTACTTC. Its translation: CASSPTRNIQYF.

This clonotype was counted between two and nine times. The V gene is TRBV20-1, the J gene TRBJ1-4, with TRBD1 matching 7 bases. The CDR3 is 16 residues long. The germline V gene has CDR1 DFQATT and CDR2 SNEGSKA (reference sequence). J was trimmed by 7 bases and V by 3 bases; bases with no gene match: 14. The chain's CDR3 is CSARARGVMRSEKLFF. As DNA, the CDR3 is TGCAGTGCTAGGGCCAGGGGGGTTATGCGAAGTGAAAAACTGTTTTTT.

This clonotype showed up many times. This sequence joins TRBV18 and TRBJ2-6, with 8 bases lining up with TRBD1. V was clipped by 5 bases and J by 0 bases; unmatched bases: 18. The CDR3 totals 21 residues. Germline values: CDR1 KGHSH, CDR2 LQKENI. The CDR3 reads CASSSLTTVTGASSGANVLTF. The CDR3 region has the DNA TGTGCCAGCTCATCGCTAACAACCGTGACAGGGGCGAGCTCTGGGGCCAACGTCCTGACTTTC.

This clonotype has ten or more counts. This chain's CDR3 is CASSLFGPGHIQYF. CDR3 in DNA: TGTGCCAGCAGCTTATTTGGTCCCGGTCACATTCAGTACTTC. The chain recombines TRBV7-9 with TRBJ2-4; no firm D call. The CDR3 covers 14 residues. CDR1 is SEHNR and CDR2 is FQNEAQ in the germline V gene (reference sequence). V was cut by 2 bases and J by 8 bases, with 13 bases left in between.

The chain links TRBV6-2 or TRBV6-3 to TRBJ2-3; D is unresolved. The V end lost 3 bases, the J end lost 2 bases, and 12 bases lay between the germline ends. Germline loops: CDR1 MNHEY, CDR2 SVGEGT. This CDR3 region has 15 residues. The CDR3 region has the DNA TGTGCCAGCAGTTATTCCTCCACCCTCACAGATACGCAGTATTTT. Residues: CASSYSSTLTDTQYF.